This T cell receptor (beta chain) was sequenced in a study of blood T cells in healthy people across ages. The CDR3 loop spans 14 amino acids. Germline CDR1 SQVTM, CDR2 ANQGSEA. V lost 8 bases to trimming and J lost 5 bases; unmatched junction nucleotides: 12. Through a sample-barcoded 5' primer and a J-beta primer mix, a second PCR was run for roughly 6 to 11 cycles. TCRdb redid the calling of the 5' RACE reads with MiXCR, one entry per CDR3 protein. The sample has around 500,000 distinct CDR3 sequences; roughly 48% are singletons. The chain recombines TRBV29-1 with TRBJ2-3, with TRBD2 matching 8 bases. Sequencing used blood. The sequence was collected from a man older than 75 in good health. CDR3 loop: CSLPAGGAIDTQYF. In nucleotides, the CDR3 is TGCAGCCTCCCCGCGGGAGGTGCCATAGATACGCAGTATTTT.